These 30 T cell receptor beta chains share one sample of origin, sequenced in a study of shared clonotypes between healthy human individuals. Clones were read by immunoSEQ multiplex PCR, and TCRdb kept only the in-frame ones, dropping some. The sample contains some 1.5 million clones, 95% to 99% of which appear only once. Sequencing was performed on naive CD4+ T cells sorted from blood. This sample's subset: CD45RA+ positively selected. These receptors originate from a man between 25 and 39 years old in good health.

CDR3 coding DNA: TGTGCCAGCAGCCAAGATCCCGCCGCAGGTAACTATGGCTACACCTTC. Translation gives CASSQDPAAGNYGYTF. The chain uses TRBV4-2 and TRBJ1-2; no definite D call. CDR3 length: 16 amino acids. CDR1 and CDR2 from the germline V gene are LGHNA and YNFKEQ. The germline V and J ends were trimmed by 0 bases and 1 base, with 12 bases remaining between them.

This chain links TRBV29-1 with TRBJ1-5, with a tentative D call TRBD1 (5 bases). Trimming removed 7 bases from V and 2 bases from J, with 12 bases in between. Germline V gene lookup returns CDR1 SQVTM and CDR2 ANQGSEA. The CDR3 spans 13 residues. The CDR3 sequence is CSAQDGGNQPQHF. CDR3 sequence (DNA): TGCAGCGCACAGGATGGGGGCAATCAGCCCCAGCATTTT.

This CDR3 reads CASSPRDSGRTYEQYF. The CDR3 DNA reads as TGTGCCAGCAGCCCCCGAGATAGCGGGAGGACCTACGAGCAGTACTTC. The gene calls are TRBV11-2 and TRBJ2-7, with 10 bases aligning to TRBD2. This CDR3 region has 16 residues. Trimming at V came to 5 bases and at J to 2 bases, leaving 9 bases not matched to a gene. Looked up from germline, CDR1 is SGHAT and CDR2 is FQNNGV.

The chain recombines TRBV7-2 with TRBJ2-1, with D hard to call. This CDR3 is 15 amino acids long. Germline lookup yields CDR1 SGHTA and CDR2 FQGNSA. Trimming shortened V by 6 bases and J by 5 bases, and 17 bases separated the two germline ends. Here the CDR3 DNA reads TGTGCCAGCAGTTCCCCAGTTGTTGTTCACAATGAGCAGTTCTTC. Translated, it gives CASSSPVVVHNEQFF.

V gene TRBV6-5 combines with J gene TRBJ2-7; possibly TRBD2 for D (5 bases). CDR1 is MNHEY, CDR2 SVGAGI, per germline. CDR3 length: 13 residues. V lost 7 bases and J 3 bases, leaving 13 bases between the germline ends. CDR3 protein: CASNARSGYEQYF. The CDR3 DNA is TGTGCCAGCAACGCTCGCAGCGGCTACGAGCAGTACTTC.

V and J are TRBV18 and TRBJ2-3, with D perhaps TRBD1 (6 bases). This CDR3 is built from 13 residues. Germline CDR1 is KGHSH and CDR2 is LQKENI. Deletions cut 11 bases from V and 12 bases from J, with 24 bases between. CDR3 DNA sequence: TGTGCCGTCCTGATACCCCCGGGACATAGCCAGTATTTT. Its protein is CAVLIPPGHSQYF.

This clone has only one observation. The chain employs TRBV7-9 and TRBJ2-1; 9 bases agree with TRBD2. Trimming cost V 4 bases and J 0 bases; bases outside gene matches: 10. Germline V gene lookup returns CDR1 SEHNR and CDR2 FQNEAQ (reference sequence). CDR3 size: 18 residues. CDR3 sequence reads: CASSSPRLAASSYNEQFF. CDR3 nucleotide sequence: TGTGCCAGCAGCTCCCCGAGACTAGCGGCGAGCTCCTACAATGAGCAGTTCTTC. The full variable domain, rest sourced from reference TRBV7-9 and TRBJ2-1, is DTGVSQNPRHKITKRGQNVTFRCDPISEHNRLYWYRQTLGQGPEFLTYFQNEAQLEKSRLLSDRFSAERPKGSFSTLEIQRTEQGDSAMYLCASSSPRLAASSYNEQFFGPGTRLTVL.

The chain has TRBV2 and TRBJ2-2; TRBD2 aligns across 9 bases. The CDR3 loop spans 15 amino acids. Germline V CDR1 and CDR2: SNHLY, FYNNEI. With 2 bases clipped from V and 2 bases from J, the junction kept 0 bases outside the gene matches. As DNA, the CDR3 is TGTGCCAGCAGTGAACTAGCGGGAAACACCGGGGAGCTGTTTTTT. This translates into CASSELAGNTGELFF.

This sequence joins TRBV18 and TRBJ2-3; 9 nucleotides align to TRBD2. The CDR3 covers 16 residues. The junction had 12 bases not matched to a gene; V was cut back by 6 bases and J by 5 bases. Germline lookup yields CDR1 KGHSH and CDR2 LQKENI. For the CDR3, the DNA is TGTGCCAGCTCCCTCGAGGGCGGGAGGGCCGGAGATACGCAGTATTTT. This translates into CASSLEGGRAGDTQYF.

The chain combines TRBV18 with TRBJ1-5; 7 nucleotides match TRBD1. There are 14 residues in the CDR3. CDR1 is KGHSH, CDR2 LQKENI, per germline. The trim removed 3 bases at V and 9 bases at J, leaving 8 bases unmatched. The CDR3 nucleotides read TGTGCCAGCTCACCGACGACAGGGCTGGCGCCCCAGCATTTT. Its translation is CASSPTTGLAPQHF.

The chain couples TRBV25-1 to TRBJ1-2; TRBD1 agrees at 10 bases. The length of the CDR3 is 12 residues. Per the germline V gene, CDR1 is MGHDK and CDR2 is SYGVNS. Unmatched junction bases numbered 2, after V lost 7 bases and J lost 6 bases. The DNA of the CDR3 is TGTGCCAGCACTGGGACAGGGGATGGCTACACCTTC. Its translation is CASTGTGDGYTF.

The chain has TRBV10-3 and TRBJ2-1; 11 nucleotides agree with TRBD2. The V and J ends lost 5 bases and 8 bases, in that order; junction bases with no gene match: 11. This CDR3 has 16 residues. Germline V gene data show CDR1 as ENHRY and CDR2 as SYGVKD. The CDR3 nucleotides read TGTGCCATCAGTCAGCGACTAGCGGGAAGTCTTGATGAGCAGTTCTTC. Amino acids: CAISQRLAGSLDEQFF.

This chain uses TRBV20-1 with TRBJ1-2, with D perhaps TRBD1 (5 bases). The CDR3 has 11 amino acids. Germline V gives CDR1 DFQATT, CDR2 SNEGSKA (reference sequence). The germline V and J ends were trimmed by 3 bases and 8 bases, with 10 bases remaining between them. The CDR3: CSASPGNGYTF. Here the CDR3 DNA reads TGCAGTGCTAGTCCAGGGAACGGCTACACCTTC.

The rearrangement joins TRBV7-6 to TRBJ2-1, with 9 bases aligning to TRBD2. Germline values: CDR1 SGHVS, CDR2 FNYEAQ. The CDR3 totals 15 residues. V was pared by 1 base and J by 6 bases, with 4 bases of the junction left unmatched. CDR3 loop: CASSLGVSGSNEQFF. CDR3 sequence (DNA): TGTGCCAGCAGCTTAGGAGTTAGCGGGAGCAATGAGCAGTTCTTC.

The V and J genes are TRBV28 and TRBJ1-1; TRBD1 is a possible D gene (5 bases). CDR1 is MDHEN, CDR2 SYDVKM, per germline. This CDR3 is built from 14 residues. Between the trimmed V and J ends, which lost 4 bases and 1 base, there was a span of 10 bases. Here the CDR3 DNA reads TGTGCCAGCAGTTCAGGGTATTGGAACACTGAAGCTTTCTTT. This encodes CASSSGYWNTEAFF.

This clone came up a few times. The genes are TRBV29-1 and TRBJ2-5, with 7 bases that match TRBD2. Germline V gene sequence: CDR1 SQVTM, CDR2 ANQGSEA. There are 14 residues in the CDR3. Losses at the gene ends were 3 bases for V and 5 bases for J; bases not matched to a gene: 9. CDR3 in amino acids: CSVDRSGNGETQYF. The CDR3 DNA follows: TGCAGCGTTGACCGAAGCGGGAATGGGGAGACCCAGTACTTC.

The V gene is TRBV19, the J gene TRBJ2-3; no definite D call. V dropped 3 bases and J dropped 1 base, with 14 bases sitting between them. The germline V gene encodes CDR1 LNHDA and CDR2 SQIVND (reference sequence). The CDR3 is made up of 16 amino acids. The CDR3 spells CASSILVGEGTDTQYF. CDR3 coding DNA: TGTGCCAGTAGTATTTTGGTAGGCGAGGGCACAGATACGCAGTATTTT.

This chain joins TRBV9 and TRBJ2-1, with a tentative D call TRBD1 (6 bases). In germline, CDR1 is SGDLS, CDR2 YYNGEE. Trimming took 4 bases from V and 1 from J, leaving 12 bases between them. There are 15 residues in the CDR3. Here the CDR3 reads CASSQPQGSYNEQFF. In DNA form, the CDR3 reads TGTGCCAGCAGCCAGCCGCAGGGGTCCTACAATGAGCAGTTCTTC. Looking up the rest from reference TRBV9 and TRBJ2-1 gives the full variable domain: DSGVTQTPKHLITATGQRVTLRCSPRSGDLSVYWYQQSLDQGLQFLIQYYNGEERAKGNILERFSAQQFPDLHSELNLSSLELGDSALYFCASSQPQGSYNEQFFGPGTRLTVL.

The chain is built from TRBV18 and TRBJ2-1; 10 bases map to TRBD2. CDR3 length: 19 residues. The V and J ends lost 1 base and 5 bases, in that order; junction bases with no gene match: 14. Germline assignment: CDR1 KGHSH and CDR2 LQKENI. CDR3 amino acids: CASSPRQGLGLADHNEQFF. Written as DNA, the CDR3 is TGTGCCAGCTCACCACGCCAGGGACTTGGACTAGCGGACCACAATGAGCAGTTCTTC.

The J gene is TRBJ2-2, the V gene TRBV7-3; 7 bases are a match to TRBD2. Trimming at V came to 7 bases and at J to 0 bases, leaving 2 bases not matched to a gene. The CDR3 runs to 14 residues. Germline V gives CDR1 SGHTA, CDR2 FQGTGA. In nucleotides, the CDR3 is TGTGCCAGCACTGCGGGGGCGAACACCGGGGAGCTGTTTTTT. Translation: CASTAGANTGELFF. The variable domain in full, with the rest retrieved from reference TRBV7-3 and TRBJ2-2, is GAGVSQTPSNKVTEKGKYVELRCDPISGHTALYWYRQSLGQGPEFLIYFQGTGAADDSGLPNDRFFAVRPEGSVSTLKIQRTERGDSAVYLCASTAGANTGELFFGEGSRLTVL.

The CDR3 DNA reads TGTGCCAGCAGTGATCGTACTAGCGGGTACCAAGAGACCCAGTACTTC. It is translated as CASSDRTSGYQETQYF. The V gene is TRBV2, the J gene TRBJ2-5; 9 nucleotides align to TRBD2. The CDR3 contains 16 residues. Trimming cost V 3 bases and J 0 bases; bases outside gene matches: 5. The germline V gene encodes CDR1 SNHLY and CDR2 FYNNEI.

The V and J genes are TRBV18 and TRBJ1-2; the match to TRBD1 covers 7 bases. Germline trimming cut 0 bases from V and 8 bases from J; bases unmatched to any gene: 12. Germline CDR1 and CDR2: KGHSH and LQKENI. This CDR3 is built from 16 residues. Here the CDR3 reads CASSPPGRGQQLGYTF. The CDR3 nucleotides read TGTGCCAGCTCACCACCGGGCCGGGGACAGCAACTCGGCTACACCTTC. Full variable domain (outside the CDR3, taken from reference TRBV18 and TRBJ1-2): NAGVMQNPRHLVRRRGQEARLRCSPMKGHSHVYWYRQLPEEGLKFMVYLQKENIIDESGMPKERFSAEFPKEGPSILRIQQVVRGDSAAYFCASSPPGRGQQLGYTFGSGTRLTVV.

This chain connects TRBV6-6 to TRBJ1-1, with TRBD1 as a possible D gene (5 bases). This CDR3 is 13 amino acids long. Deletions cut 6 bases from V and 8 bases from J, with 16 bases between. Germline CDR1 reads MNHNY; CDR2 reads SVGAGI (reference sequence). The CDR3 bases are TGTGCCAGCAGCCCGGGACGCTTTCTAGAAGCTTTCTTT. Translating it yields CASSPGRFLEAFF.

As DNA, the CDR3 is TGTGCCAGCAGTTTAAAGAAAGTCTATGAGCAGTTCTTC. As protein: CASSLKKVYEQFF. This sequence joins TRBV27 and TRBJ2-1; D is undetermined. The CDR3 is 13 amino acids. Germline loops: CDR1 MNHEY, CDR2 SMNVEV (reference sequence). The V end lost 2 bases, the J end lost 8 bases, and 10 bases lay between the germline ends.

V is TRBV28 and J is TRBJ2-3; no firm D call. Per germline, CDR1 MDHEN and CDR2 SYDVKM. CDR3 length: 13 amino acids. V lost 6 bases and J lost 2, with 9 bases in between. CDR3 sequence: CASSGHLTDTQYF. The CDR3 DNA follows: TGTGCCAGCAGCGGGCACCTCACAGATACGCAGTATTTT.

The CDR3 DNA follows: TGTGCCAGCAGCGTAGCGGGCGGGAGGGTTGGCGAGCAGTACTTC. Its translation is CASSVAGGRVGEQYF. V gene TRBV9 combines with J gene TRBJ2-7; the match to TRBD2 covers 9 bases. CDR3 length: 15 amino acids. Germline V gene data show CDR1 as SGDLS and CDR2 as YYNGEE. V trimming: 0 bases; J trimming: 6 bases; junction bases outside the gene matches: 7.

The rearrangement joins TRBV5-1 to TRBJ1-5; 8 nucleotides agree with TRBD1. The CDR3 contains 14 residues. The ends lost 4 bases at V and 3 bases at J; junction bases unmatched: 3. Germline CDR1 SGHRS, CDR2 YFSETQ. Written as DNA, the CDR3 is TGCGCCAGCAGCCCGGACAGGGCCAATCAGCCCCAGCATTTT. Translation gives CASSPDRANQPQHF. The full variable domain, completed using reference TRBV5-1 and TRBJ1-5, is KAGVTQTPRYLIKTRGQQVTLSCSPISGHRSVSWYQQTPGQGLQFLFEYFSETQRNKGNFPGRFSGRQFSNSRSEMNVSTLELGDSALYLCASSPDRANQPQHFGDGTRLSIL.

This chain uses TRBV5-1 with TRBJ2-2; tentatively, D is TRBD2 (6 bases). V dropped 4 bases and J dropped 7 bases, with 20 bases sitting between them. The germline CDR1 and CDR2 sequences are SGHRS and YFSETQ. There are 16 residues in the CDR3. The DNA for the CDR3 is TGCGCCAGCAGCCCAACCGGGACTCACGCGGGCGGGGAGCTGTTTTTT. Protein sequence: CASSPTGTHAGGELFF.

This chain connects TRBV28 to TRBJ2-7; TRBD1 aligns across 8 bases. CDR3 length: 13 amino acids. The trim removed 7 bases at V and 2 bases at J, leaving 4 bases unmatched. The germline gives CDR1 MDHEN, CDR2 SYDVKM. The DNA of the CDR3 is TGTGCCAGCATTTCGGGACAGGCCTACGAGCAGTACTTC. Residues: CASISGQAYEQYF. The variable domain in full, with the rest retrieved from reference TRBV28 and TRBJ2-7, is DVKVTQSSRYLVKRTGEKVFLECVQDMDHENMFWYRQDPGLGLRLIYFSYDVKMKEKGDIPEGYSVSREKKERFSLILESASTNQTSMYLCASISGQAYEQYFGPGTRLTVT.

The rearrangement joins TRBV2 to TRBJ2-3; D is possibly TRBD1 or TRBD2 (5 bases each). Germline V gives CDR1 SNHLY, CDR2 FYNNEI. V was shortened by 5 bases and J by 4 bases, with 13 bases between the two germline ends. The CDR3 is made up of 14 amino acids. The CDR3 reads CASSTGPPPDTQYF. CDR3 nucleotides: TGTGCCAGCAGTACGGGACCCCCGCCAGATACGCAGTATTTT.